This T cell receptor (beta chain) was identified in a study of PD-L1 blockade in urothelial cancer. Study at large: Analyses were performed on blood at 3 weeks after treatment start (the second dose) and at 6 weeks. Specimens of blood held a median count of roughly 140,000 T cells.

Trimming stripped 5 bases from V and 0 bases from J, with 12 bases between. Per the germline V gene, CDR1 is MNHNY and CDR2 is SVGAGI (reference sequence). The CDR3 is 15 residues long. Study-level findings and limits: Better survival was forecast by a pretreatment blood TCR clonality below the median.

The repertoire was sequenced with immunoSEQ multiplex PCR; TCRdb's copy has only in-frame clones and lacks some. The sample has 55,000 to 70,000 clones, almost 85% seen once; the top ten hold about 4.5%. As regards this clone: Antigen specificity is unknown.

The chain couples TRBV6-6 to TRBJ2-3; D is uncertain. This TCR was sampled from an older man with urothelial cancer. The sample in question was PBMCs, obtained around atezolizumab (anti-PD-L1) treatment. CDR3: CASSPWAASTDTQYF. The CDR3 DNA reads TGTGCCAGCAGTCCTTGGGCAGCTAGCACAGATACGCAGTATTTT.